Shown below are 17 T cell receptor beta chains from a single sample sequenced in a study of cytomegalovirus exposure and HLA in healthy donors. The primer mix had 60 Vbeta and 13 Jbeta primers. The repertoire was sequenced with immunoSEQ multiplex PCR; TCRdb's copy has only in-frame clones and lacks some. The sample carries more than 95,000 clones, 60% to 80% recorded once. Material: PBMCs. These receptors all stem from a woman in her fifties or sixties in good health and CMV-seronegative.

The chain couples TRBV28 to TRBJ1-2; D is possibly TRBD1 (6 bases). Germline CDR1 MDHEN, CDR2 SYDVKM. This CDR3 has 13 residues. Trimming stripped 7 bases from V and 2 bases from J, with 11 bases between. Written as DNA, the CDR3 is TGTGCCAGCACGGACAGTCCAAACTATGGCTACACCTTC. Protein product: CASTDSPNYGYTF.

This clone appeared a few times. The rearrangement links TRBV14 to TRBJ2-7; D perhaps matches TRBD2 (6 bases). The ends were cut back, 4 bases at V and 3 bases at J, with 13 bases in the middle. Germline V lookup: CDR1 SGHDN, CDR2 FVKESK. This CDR3 is built from 14 residues. The CDR3 region has the DNA TGTGCCAGCAGCCCGTGGGACGGGGGCTACGAGCAGTACTTC. This gives the protein CASSPWDGGYEQYF.

The chain couples TRBV7-6 to TRBJ2-7, with D uncertain. In germline, CDR1 is SGHVS, CDR2 FNYEAQ. The ends were cut back, 2 bases at V and 4 bases at J, with 24 bases in the middle. The CDR3 totals 18 residues. The chain's CDR3 is CASSLPGIGRHLGYEQYF. CDR3 in DNA: TGTGCCAGCAGCTTACCAGGAATTGGCAGGCACCTTGGGTACGAGCAGTACTTC.

The gene calls are TRBV7-2 and TRBJ2-5, with 7 bases aligning to TRBD2. The CDR3 runs 16 residues. Per the germline V gene, CDR1 is SGHTA and CDR2 is FQGNSA. V dropped 3 bases and J dropped 2; count of bases not matched to a gene: 9. The chain's CDR3 is CASSFRRVGGQETQYF. CDR3 nucleotides: TGTGCCAGCAGCTTCCGAAGGGTGGGAGGGCAAGAGACCCAGTACTTC. The full variable domain, rest sourced from reference TRBV7-2 and TRBJ2-5, is GAGVSQSPSNKVTEKGKDVELRCDPISGHTALYWYRQSLGQGLEFLIYFQGNSAPDKSGLPSDRFSAERTGGSVSTLTIQRTQQEDSAVYLCASSFRRVGGQETQYFGPGTRLLVL.

The sample holds one count of this clone. V usage is TRBV7-2 and J usage is TRBJ2-5; 8 nucleotides match TRBD2. Trimming removed 4 bases from V and 5 bases from J; junction bases left unmatched: 12. Per the germline V gene, CDR1 is SGHTA and CDR2 is FQGNSA. The CDR3 runs to 16 residues. This chain's CDR3 is CASSSLPREGLETQYF. In nucleotides, the CDR3 is TGTGCCAGCAGCTCCCTCCCACGGGAGGGCCTTGAGACCCAGTACTTC.

Concerning this clone: The germline gene is not matched at one end of the junction; a read error may be the cause. The chain is built from TRBV28 and TRBJ2-7; 8 nucleotides match TRBD1. The germline V gene encodes CDR1 MDHEN and CDR2 SYDVKM. This CDR3 has 16 residues. For the CDR3, the DNA is TGTGCCAGCAGTTCGGCCAGGGGGCCTATCTCCTACGAGCAGCACTTC. Protein sequence: CASSSARGPISYEQHF.

This clone was picked up a small number of times. The CDR3 sequence: CASSFGRLLEQYF. The CDR3 DNA sequence: TGTGCCAGCAGCTTCGGTCGCCTCCTTGAGCAGTACTTC. The chain has TRBV11-2 and TRBJ2-7; D ambiguous. The ends were cut back, 3 bases at V and 7 bases at J, with 13 bases in the middle. Germline V CDR1 and CDR2: SGHAT, FQNNGV. The CDR3 consists of 13 residues.

The rearrangement joins TRBV6-1 to TRBJ2-7, with 12 bases lining up with TRBD1. Losses at the gene ends were 6 bases for V and 5 bases for J; bases not matched to a gene: 5. The germline gives CDR1 MNHNS, CDR2 SASEGT. The CDR3 runs 14 residues. The CDR3 DNA is TGTGCCAGCAGATGGGACAGGGGGCACGACGAGCAGTACTTC. This encodes CASRWDRGHDEQYF.

The chain couples TRBV10-3 to TRBJ1-3; the match to TRBD1 covers 10 bases. This CDR3 contains 14 residues. Germline CDR1 ENHRY, CDR2 SYGVKD. J was trimmed by 4 bases and V by 6 bases; bases with no gene match: 3. The CDR3 sequence is CAISGQGGGNTIYF. Here the CDR3 DNA reads TGTGCCATCAGCGGACAGGGGGGAGGAAACACCATATATTTT.

For this clone: The same CDR3 is also encoded by other DNA sequences in this sample. The rearrangement joins TRBV7-2 to TRBJ2-3; 7 nucleotides match TRBD2. The V gene end was trimmed by 6 bases and the J gene end by 2 bases; junction bases not matched to a gene: 5. The CDR3 consists of 14 residues. Germline CDR1 SGHTA, CDR2 FQGNSA. The CDR3 bases are TGTGCCAGCAGAAGCGGGACTTACACAGATACGCAGTATTTT. Protein: CASRSGTYTDTQYF.

The chain has TRBV29-1 and TRBJ1-4; no definite D call. CDR1 is SQVTM and CDR2 is ANQGSEA in the germline V gene. The germline V and J ends were trimmed by 6 bases and 0 bases, with 5 bases remaining between them. The CDR3 has 12 amino acids. The CDR3 DNA is TGCAGCGTGAGAGCAACTAATGAAAAACTGTTTTTT. Translating gives CSVRATNEKLFF.

This chain links TRBV28 with TRBJ2-4; TRBD2 is a possible D gene (6 bases). Trimming removed 6 bases at V and 6 bases at J, with 12 bases between. The CDR3 runs 13 residues. Germline CDR1 and CDR2: MDHEN and SYDVKM. CDR3 loop: CASRDQGGNIQYF. CDR3 bases: TGTGCCAGCAGGGACCAGGGAGGAAACATTCAGTACTTC.

V usage is TRBV6-4 and J usage is TRBJ1-2, with 8 bases aligning to TRBD1. Germline V CDR1 and CDR2: MRHNA, SNTAGT. V shed 0 bases, J shed 6 bases, and the junction held 9 bases outside the gene matches. This CDR3 is built from 16 residues. The CDR3 protein is CASSDSPGQGANGYTF. The DNA for the CDR3 is TGTGCCAGCAGTGACTCCCCCGGGCAGGGGGCGAATGGCTACACCTTC.

V is TRBV27 and J is TRBJ1-1; the D is unclear. Trimming shortened V by 6 bases and J by 1 base, and 15 bases separated the two germline ends. There are 15 residues in the CDR3. Per the germline V gene, CDR1 is MNHEY and CDR2 is SMNVEV (reference sequence). In DNA, the CDR3 is TGTGCCAGCAGCACCGCCTCTGGTAGGAACACTGAAGCTTTCTTT. Amino acids: CASSTASGRNTEAFF.

The chain employs TRBV5-3 and TRBJ2-2; TRBD1 matches 7 bases. TRBV5-3 is recorded as an ORF, its role being uncertain. The trim removed 3 bases at V and 7 bases at J, leaving 12 bases unmatched. There are 16 residues in the CDR3. The CDR3 nucleotides are TGTGCCAGAAGCTGTGCCCTAAGGGGGCGGCACGGGGAGCTGTTTTTT. Protein: CARSCALRGRHGELFF.

V and J are TRBV7-8 and TRBJ2-1; 7 nucleotides agree with TRBD2. The CDR3 totals 11 residues. Per germline, CDR1 SGHVS and CDR2 FQNEAQ. Germline trimming cut 4 bases from V and 15 bases from J; bases unmatched to any gene: 6. Here the CDR3 reads CASSSGLGWFF. Written as DNA, the CDR3 is TGTGCCAGCAGCTCAGGACTAGGTTGGTTCTTC. Looking up the rest from reference TRBV7-8 and TRBJ2-1 gives the full variable domain: GAGVSQSPRYKVAKRGQDVALRCDPISGHVSLFWYQQALGQGPEFLTYFQNEAQLDKSGLPSDRFFAERPEGSVSTLKIQRTQQEDSAVYLCASSSGLGWFFGPGTRLTVL.

The rearrangement links TRBV28 to TRBJ2-3; D remains ambiguous. The V end lost 6 bases, the J end lost 6 bases, and 4 bases lay between the germline ends. This CDR3 is 10 amino acids long. Germline V gene sequence: CDR1 MDHEN, CDR2 SYDVKM. The CDR3 spells CASSIDTQYF. The DNA of the CDR3 is TGTGCCAGCAGCATTGATACGCAGTATTTT.